The T cell receptor (beta chain) under discussion was sequenced for a study of blood T cell repertoires in COVID-19. Study context: Both acute and convalescent COVID-19 samples were obtained from the United States, Italy and Spain.

The study drew participants aged about 18 to 89 years from approximately 23 US areas. Membership in each cohort depended on participant-reported clinical history. Trimming took 6 bases from V and 2 from J, leaving 11 bases between them. Germline V gene data show CDR1 as SNHLY and CDR2 as FYNNEI. The CDR3 contains 15 residues. In the original processing: Amplified reference gene primers provided the basis for estimating nucleated cell counts. Sequencing was performed with immunoSEQ multiplex PCR; in TCRdb, only in-frame clones are kept and a portion is missing. That table supplies the V and J calls and clone size; D and trimming were determined from the DNA. This sample yields roughly 360,000 clones, of which roughly 88% are seen a single time; 0.97% belongs to the top ten.

Sequenced sample: PBMCs or T cells enriched from blood (not recorded which). The receptor comes from a woman in her twenties or thirties with acute COVID-19. The V gene is TRBV2, the J gene TRBJ2-6; D not certain. The CDR3: CASRLLGAGANVLTF. The CDR3 DNA sequence: TGTGCCAGCAGGCTTCTAGGTGCTGGGGCCAACGTCCTGACTTTC.